This record looks at one T cell receptor (beta chain) sequence and its context. Antigen unknown. Deep was the level used in running the assay. Clones were sequenced by immunoSEQ multiplex PCR, and TCRdb holds only the in-frame ones, with some missing. The table shows a few million clones, with 90% to 97% occurring only once. CDR3 length equals 17 residues. The J segment lost 0 bases and the V segment lost 4 bases, leaving 11 bases of the junction unmatched. CDR1 is SGHAT, CDR2 FQNNGV, per germline. Researchers partitioned CD4+ cells into CD45RA+ naive and CD45RA-negative memory subsets. This record belongs to a study of shared clonotypes between healthy human individuals. Overall study: Samples came from two female and a few male donors aged 18 to 49. Overall study findings and caveats: Lower generation probabilities were found for non-shared clonotypes than for those shared by all four donors.

The clonotype comes from a man aged 18 to 30 in good health. The sample consisted of naive CD4+ T cells sorted from blood. Noted subset: CD45RA+ positively selected. V usage is TRBV11-2 and J usage is TRBJ1-2; the match to TRBD1 covers 7 bases. In nucleotides, the CDR3 is TGTGCCAGCAGCTCAAACAGGGGACCCTCTACTAACTATGGCTACACCTTC. This translates into CASSSNRGPSTNYGYTF.